The following is a T cell receptor beta chain sequence with its context. Its specificity is not known. The entry originates in a study of T cell responses to AZD1222 COVID-19 vaccine. General study results and limits: Females outnumbered males among donors, who were mostly white British; clonal diversity was possibly underestimated.

Using immunoSEQ multiplex PCR, the repertoire was profiled, and TCRdb retains in-frame clones only, with some absent. The sample holds under 200,000 clones, 90% to 95% seen once. The CDR3 length is 13 residues. Germline loops: CDR1 MDHEN, CDR2 SYDVKM. Between the trimmed V and J ends, which lost 7 bases and 5 bases, there was a span of 12 bases. The chain uses TRBV28 and TRBJ1-3, with no clear D. The source material was peripheral blood, sampled on day 0 of AZD1222 vaccination. This clonotype was sampled from an adult in good health. CDR3 nucleotides: TGTGCCAGCAACCCCAGGTGGCGAAACACCATATATTTT. This translates into CASNPRWRNTIYF.